The 13 T cell receptor beta chains in this list originate from one sample, sequenced in a study of naive and memory T cell subsets. Two oligonucleotides, mixed equimolar, formed the beta constant-region primer covering TRBC1 and TRBC2. Nested alpha and beta constant-region primers with the SP2 primer drove four PCR rounds on ligated cDNA. TCRdb re-called the UMI-ligation and nested PCR reads through MiXCR, storing one row per CDR3 protein. The repertoire holds 20,000 to 25,000 distinct CDR3 sequences, with 8.5% to 10% as singletons. The specimen was central memory CD8+ T cells from blood. These receptors all stem from a human donor in good health.

This clonotype was counted at least ten times. The chain carries TRBV7-6 and TRBJ1-1; 7 nucleotides match TRBD1. CDR3 size: 15 residues. V shed 5 bases, J shed 0 bases, and the junction held 6 bases outside the gene matches. Germline CDR1 and CDR2: SGHVS and FNYEAQ. The CDR3 region is CASSRGTAMNTEAFF. The CDR3 nucleotides are TGTGCCAGCAGCCGCGGGACAGCTATGAACACTGAAGCTTTCTTT. The whole variable domain, filled in from reference TRBV7-6 and TRBJ1-1, reads GAGVSQSPRYKVTKRGQDVALRCDPISGHVSLYWYRQALGQGPEFLTYFNYEAQQDKSGLPNDRFSAERPEGSISTLTIQRTEQRDSAMYRCASSRGTAMNTEAFFGQGTRLTVV.

This clonotype has a count of ten or more. This chain joins TRBV28 and TRBJ2-6; 7 bases align to TRBD1. The CDR3 contains 16 residues. Germline V lookup: CDR1 MDHEN, CDR2 SYDVKM. With V trimmed by 5 bases and J by 0 bases, 4 bases remained unmatched. The CDR3 region is CASSAGQASGANVLTF. For the CDR3, the DNA is TGTGCCAGCAGTGCTGGACAGGCCTCTGGGGCCAACGTCCTGACTTTC.

This clonotype showed up just a few times. This rearrangement joins TRBV6-5 to TRBJ1-1; D is undetermined. Germline V gene data show CDR1 as MNHEY and CDR2 as SVGAGI. Trimming shortened V by 6 bases and J by 3 bases, and 11 bases separated the two germline ends. CDR3 size: 13 residues. DNA for the CDR3: TGTGCCAGCAGAAGAGGAGGGTACACTGAAGCTTTCTTT. Translation: CASRRGGYTEAFF.

The chain uses TRBV29-1 and TRBJ2-5; the match to TRBD1 covers 9 bases. There are 16 residues in the CDR3. With V trimmed by 4 bases and J by 5 bases, 14 bases remained unmatched. Germline CDR1 and CDR2: SQVTM and ANQGSEA. The CDR3 DNA reads TGCAGCGTTGTAAGGTGGACAGGGGAGTTTGGGGAGACCCAGTACTTC. This gives the protein CSVVRWTGEFGETQYF.

This chain connects TRBV20-1 to TRBJ1-5, with no clear D. This CDR3 region has 16 residues. Trimming took off 0 bases at V and 5 bases at J, with 17 bases between the two ends. CDR1 is DFQATT and CDR2 is SNEGSKA in the germline V gene (reference sequence). The CDR3 bases are TGCAGTGCTAGAGATCTCTCAACGGGGAGCGATCAGCCCCAGCATTTT. As protein: CSARDLSTGSDQPQHF.

As to this clonotype: A read error is possible here, since a much larger clone lies one base away. The chain employs TRBV6-1 and TRBJ1-5, with 7 bases that match TRBD1. This CDR3 comprises 15 residues. The germline gives CDR1 MNHNS, CDR2 SASEGT. V lost 3 bases to trimming and J lost 6 bases; unmatched junction nucleotides: 8. The CDR3 loop is CASSDEGGSVQPQHF. The CDR3 DNA reads TGTGCCAGCAGTGACGAAGGGGGCTCGGTTCAGCCCCAGCATTTT.

This clonotype ranks as medium-sized. The chain links TRBV15 to TRBJ2-6; D is unclear. Germline lookup yields CDR1 LNHNV and CDR2 YYDKDF (reference sequence). The CDR3 is made up of 16 amino acids. V was pared by 1 base and J by 2 bases, with 9 bases between. The CDR3: CATSRAKDPGANVLTF. The CDR3 region has the DNA TGTGCCACCAGCAGAGCCAAGGACCCTGGGGCCAACGTCCTGACTTTC.

This clonotype occurred many times. The chain has TRBV6-2 or TRBV6-3 and TRBJ2-5; 12 bases line up with TRBD2. The V and J ends lost 4 bases and 1 base, in that order; junction bases with no gene match: 7. The V gene's germline CDR1 is MNHEY and CDR2 SVGEGT. This CDR3 has 17 residues. The CDR3 coding sequence is TGTGCCAGCAGTTGGACTAGCGGGACGATCCTCCAAGAGACCCAGTACTTC. This sequence encodes CASSWTSGTILQETQYF.

This clonotype qualifies as large. The CDR3: CASSARGLAGGPDTQYF. DNA of the CDR3: TGTGCCAGCAGTGCCCGGGGACTAGCGGGAGGGCCAGATACGCAGTATTTT. The chain has TRBV27 and TRBJ2-3; 16 nucleotides match TRBD2. The CDR3 covers 17 residues. J gave up 4 bases and V 5 bases, and 6 bases lay outside the gene matches. Germline V gene data show CDR1 as MNHEY and CDR2 as SMNVEV (reference sequence).

The chain combines TRBV20-1 with TRBJ2-7; D perhaps matches TRBD1 (6 bases). Germline lookup yields CDR1 DFQATT and CDR2 SNEGSKA (reference sequence). The CDR3 contains 13 residues. Trimming took 0 bases from V and 4 from J, leaving 10 bases between them. The CDR3, as DNA: TGCAGTGCTAGAGATGGGGGCGTATACGAGCAGTACTTC. Translated: CSARDGGVYEQYF.

In its sample, this clonotype was seen many times. The chain carries TRBV3-1 and TRBJ1-1; D might be TRBD1 (6 bases). CDR3 length: 15 residues. Between the trimmed V and J ends, which lost 4 bases and 4 bases, there was a span of 16 bases. CDR1 LGHDT and CDR2 YNNKEL come from the germline V gene (reference sequence). This CDR3 reads CASSPGGGSGTEAFF. DNA for the CDR3: TGTGCCAGCAGCCCAGGAGGGGGTAGCGGCACTGAAGCTTTCTTT.

This clonotype occurred a few times. This chain uses TRBV7-9 with TRBJ2-7, with D possibly TRBD2 on 6 matching bases. From germline, CDR1 is SEHNR and CDR2 FQNEAQ (reference sequence). This CDR3 has 15 residues. V was clipped by 5 bases and J by 6 bases, with 20 bases between them. CDR3 in amino acids: CASSPTGTGEREQYF. CDR3 DNA sequence: TGTGCCAGCAGCCCCACCGGGACGGGAGAACGCGAGCAGTACTTC.

This clonotype was picked up a small number of times. The J gene is TRBJ2-2, the V gene TRBV9; 9 nucleotides agree with TRBD1. The V and J ends lost 0 bases and 4 bases, in that order; junction bases with no gene match: 7. There are 17 residues in the CDR3. CDR1 is SGDLS and CDR2 is YYNGEE in the germline V gene. CDR3 DNA: TGTGCCAGCAGCGTAGAACCGGGACAGGGTTCCACCGGGGAGCTGTTTTTT. Protein sequence: CASSVEPGQGSTGELFF.